The 32 T cell receptor beta chains in this list originate from one sample, sequenced in a study of early T cells in non-severe SARS-CoV-2 infection. MiXCR was run by TCRdb on the 5' RACE reads, yielding one entry per CDR3 protein. The sample consists of approximately 22,000 distinct CDR3 sequences, around 5% of them appearing once. Specimen: whole blood, collected at baseline. Receptors were obtained from an adult who was a healthcare worker with PCR-confirmed SARS-CoV-2 infection or an uninfected control (not recorded which).

This clonotype occurred many times. The chain joins TRBV20-1 to TRBJ2-5, with 13 nucleotides matching TRBD2. V lost 5 bases and J lost 4; bases outside the gene matches: 13. This CDR3 has 17 amino acids. CDR1 and CDR2 (germline): DFQATT, SNEGSKA (reference sequence). CDR3 sequence (DNA): TGCAGTGCTGAAACTAGCGGGGGGGTTATGAAGGGAGAGACCCAGTACTTC. The encoded protein is CSAETSGGVMKGETQYF.

This clonotype was found many times. The CDR3 spells CSVSGVLGNYGYTF. The CDR3 DNA sequence: TGCAGCGTTTCTGGGGTCCTAGGAAACTATGGCTACACCTTC. The chain combines TRBV29-1 with TRBJ1-2; D not resolved. This CDR3 is 14 amino acids long. Germline CDR1 is SQVTM and CDR2 is ANQGSEA. Deletions cut 5 bases from V and 2 bases from J, with 15 bases between.

This clonotype was seen only a few times. The V call is TRBV29-1, the J call TRBJ2-2, with 7 bases aligning to TRBD2. The CDR3 totals 13 residues. Germline-derived CDR1 and CDR2 are SQVTM and ANQGSEA. The junction had 7 bases not matched to a gene; V was cut back by 7 bases and J by 5 bases. CDR3 region: CSAERGDTGELFF. In DNA form, the CDR3 reads TGCAGCGCCGAGCGGGGTGATACCGGGGAGCTGTTTTTT.

By its share, this clonotype is medium-sized (0.01 to 0.1%). This rearrangement joins TRBV12-3 or TRBV12-4 to TRBJ1-2, with D perhaps TRBD1 (5 bases). Trimming took off 3 bases at V and 7 bases at J, with 18 bases between the two ends. CDR3 size: 15 residues. The CDR3 sequence is CASSFGQGVGLGYTF. The CDR3, as DNA: TGTGCCAGCAGTTTCGGGCAGGGCGTCGGTCTTGGCTACACCTTC.

This chain uses TRBV19 with TRBJ2-7; D is uncertain. The germline V gene has CDR1 LNHDA and CDR2 SQIVND (reference sequence). With 7 bases removed from V and 7 bases from J, the gap between germline ends came to 20 bases. The CDR3 consists of 14 residues. The CDR3 protein is CASTLRPQGGEQYF. The CDR3 DNA is TGTGCCAGTACCCTCCGGCCTCAAGGTGGGGAGCAGTACTTC.

This clonotype has a count of ten or more. V is TRBV20-1 and J is TRBJ2-3, with 12 bases that match TRBD2. With 1 base clipped from V and 5 bases from J, the junction kept 10 bases outside the gene matches. In germline, CDR1 is DFQATT, CDR2 SNEGSKA (reference sequence). There are 17 residues in the CDR3. Here the CDR3 DNA reads TGCAGTGCTAGAGGAAGGGCTAGCGGGGGGGTGAGAGATACGCAGTATTTT. This codes for CSARGRASGGVRDTQYF.

This clonotype is termed medium-sized. Here the CDR3 DNA reads TGTGCCAGCAGCTCAACCCCACAGGGGAACCTGTTTTTT. This gives the protein CASSSTPQGNLFF. The genes are TRBV7-3 and TRBJ2-2, with 7 bases that match TRBD1. The germline CDR1 and CDR2 sequences are SGHTA and FQGTGA. Trimming took 4 bases from V and 14 from J; bases not matched to a gene: 10. The length of the CDR3 is 13 residues.

This clonotype was counted at least ten times. J is TRBJ1-1 and V is TRBV7-2, with TRBD1 as a possible D gene (6 bases). Germline CDR1 and CDR2: SGHTA and FQGNSA. The V and J ends lost 6 bases and 3 bases respectively, with 17 bases between them. The CDR3 has 15 amino acids. The CDR3, as DNA: TGTGCCAGCAGACCCAACAGGGCCGGCGACACTGAAGCTTTCTTT. Protein: CASRPNRAGDTEAFF.

The V and J genes are TRBV7-7 and TRBJ1-1; no firm D call. The CDR3 consists of 15 residues. CDR1 and CDR2 from the germline V gene are SSHAT and FNYEAQ (reference sequence). Between the trimmed V and J ends, which lost 5 bases and 1 base, there was a span of 14 bases. CDR3 region: CASSPLQVGNTEAFF. For the CDR3, the DNA is TGTGCCAGCAGCCCCCTGCAGGTCGGGAACACTGAAGCTTTCTTT.

The sample holds many counts of this clonotype. The CDR3 loop reads CAISERRGGHTDTQYF. DNA of the CDR3: TGTGCCATCAGCGAGAGAAGGGGGGGACACACAGATACGCAGTATTTT. V gene TRBV10-3 combines with J gene TRBJ2-3; possible D gene TRBD2, 7 bases. The CDR3 is 16 residues long. V lost 6 bases, J lost 2 bases, and 18 bases lay in between. Germline V gene lookup returns CDR1 ENHRY and CDR2 SYGVKD.

This clonotype was recorded a few times. The V and J genes are TRBV7-2 and TRBJ1-6; D not resolved. The CDR3 sequence is 15 residues long. V dropped 1 base and J dropped 10 bases, with 14 bases sitting between them. Per germline, CDR1 SGHTA and CDR2 FQGNSA. CDR3 bases: TGTGCCAGCAGCTTAGGGAGTGGTTTTAGGTCACCCCTCCACTTT. Translating it yields CASSLGSGFRSPLHF.

This clonotype was detected ten times or more. J is TRBJ1-5 and V is TRBV12-3 or TRBV12-4; D possibly corresponds to TRBD1 (5 bases). This CDR3 has 13 amino acids. V lost 2 bases and J lost 5, with 7 bases in between. CDR3: CASSLTGDQPQHF. For the CDR3, the DNA is TGTGCCAGCAGTTTAACGGGGGATCAGCCCCAGCATTTT.

This clonotype appeared many times. V gene TRBV5-6 combines with J gene TRBJ2-6; 7 bases are a match to TRBD1. The CDR3 contains 18 residues. The germline V gene has CDR1 SGHDT and CDR2 YYEEEE. V trimming: 0 bases; J trimming: 0 bases; junction bases outside the gene matches: 6. The CDR3, as DNA: TGTGCCAGCAGCTTGGTGGGACAGACTATCTCTGGGGCCAACGTCCTGACTTTC. Its protein product is CASSLVGQTISGANVLTF.

This clonotype occurred a few times. The CDR3 here is CASSPVGGRITEAFF. CDR3 DNA sequence: TGTGCCAGCAGCCCGGTAGGGGGGCGGATCACTGAAGCTTTCTTT. This chain links TRBV7-8 with TRBJ1-1, with D tentatively TRBD1 (6 bases). Germline lookup yields CDR1 SGHVS and CDR2 FQNEAQ. This CDR3 region has 15 residues. Trimming left V 5 bases short and J 4 bases short, with 17 bases between.

This clonotype was seen ten or more times. The chain has TRBV5-1 and TRBJ1-3; possibly TRBD1 for D (5 bases). The CDR3 is 16 amino acids. Per the germline V gene, CDR1 is SGHRS and CDR2 is YFSETQ. V was pared by 0 bases and J by 1 base, with 11 bases between. CDR3 in amino acids: CASSLEGTQSGNTIYF. DNA for the CDR3: TGCGCCAGCAGCTTGGAAGGGACTCAATCTGGAAACACCATATATTTT.

The chain recombines TRBV20-1 with TRBJ2-3; perhaps TRBD2 as D (6 bases). V gave up 6 bases and J gave up 1 base, with 14 bases separating them. Germline CDR1 and CDR2: DFQATT and SNEGSKA (reference sequence). The CDR3 length is 14 residues. The DNA for the CDR3 is TGCAGTGCGTTGGGGGGACGGGGCACAGATACGCAGTATTTT. Protein: CSALGGRGTDTQYF.

Within the sample, this clonotype is medium-sized. The chain combines TRBV20-1 with TRBJ1-2; possibly TRBD1 for D (5 bases). CDR3 length: 16 residues. The germline CDR1 and CDR2 sequences are DFQATT and SNEGSKA (reference sequence). V was trimmed by 0 bases and J by 2 bases, leaving 16 bases between them. The CDR3 reads CSARDGTMGPNYGYTF. The CDR3 bases are TGCAGTGCTAGAGATGGGACTATGGGGCCAAACTATGGCTACACCTTC.

This clonotype was counted ten times or more. In nucleotides, the CDR3 is TGTGCCAGCAGCCCCGGGGGGGCCGACGAGCAGTACTTC. Amino acids: CASSPGGADEQYF. The rearrangement uses TRBV7-2 and TRBJ2-7, with TRBD2 identical over 8 bases. This CDR3 region has 13 residues. The V gene's germline CDR1 is SGHTA and CDR2 FQGNSA. The V and J ends lost 5 bases and 5 bases, in that order; junction bases with no gene match: 5.

This clonotype has just a few counts. This sequence joins TRBV5-8 and TRBJ1-4; D remains unclear. The V gene's germline CDR1 is SGHTS and CDR2 YDEGEE. The CDR3 contains 13 residues. The V end was cut by 5 bases, the J end by 6 bases, with 11 bases between. As DNA, the CDR3 is TGTGCCAGCAGTGATTACCGACATGAAAAACTGTTTTTT. It specifies CASSDYRHEKLFF.

The J gene is TRBJ1-5, the V gene TRBV24-1; D perhaps matches TRBD1 (6 bases). Germline V lookup: CDR1 KGHDR, CDR2 SFDVKD. Trimming pared 9 bases from V and 2 bases from J, leaving 10 bases between. The CDR3 consists of 13 residues. The CDR3 bases are TGTGCCACCTCGAGACAGGGCAATCAGCCCCAGCATTTT. Translation: CATSRQGNQPQHF.

This clonotype was observed many times. The genes are TRBV4-3 and TRBJ1-5; 7 positions agree with TRBD1. The CDR3 spans 17 residues. V lost 4 bases to trimming and J lost 0 bases; unmatched junction nucleotides: 9. Per germline, CDR1 LGHNA and CDR2 YSLEER. The CDR3 loop is CASSPAAGGSSNQPQHF. In nucleotides, the CDR3 is TGCGCCAGCAGCCCGGCGGCAGGGGGTTCTAGCAATCAGCCCCAGCATTTT.

This clonotype was found once. J is TRBJ1-5 and V is TRBV7-9; no clear D gene. Germline V lookup: CDR1 SEHNR, CDR2 FQNEAQ (reference sequence). Trimming shortened V by 4 bases and J by 0 bases, and 7 bases separated the two germline ends. The CDR3 has 14 residues. CDR3 amino acids: CASSYIGSNQPQHF. CDR3 nucleotide sequence: TGTGCCAGCAGCTATATCGGTAGCAATCAGCCCCAGCATTTT.

This clonotype came up a few times. The genes are TRBV7-6 and TRBJ2-7, with D unresolved. The CDR3 loop spans 13 amino acids. Trimming cost V 0 bases and J 6 bases, with 9 bases left between them. Germline lookup yields CDR1 SGHVS and CDR2 FNYEAQ. The CDR3 reads CASSLAMVGEQYF. CDR3 in DNA: TGTGCCAGCAGCTTAGCGATGGTCGGCGAGCAGTACTTC. Full variable domain (outside the CDR3, taken from reference TRBV7-6 and TRBJ2-7): GAGVSQSPRYKVTKRGQDVALRCDPISGHVSLYWYRQALGQGPEFLTYFNYEAQQDKSGLPNDRFSAERPEGSISTLTIQRTEQRDSAMYRCASSLAMVGEQYFGPGTRLTVT.

This clonotype appeared many times. V is TRBV5-6 and J is TRBJ2-1; no clear D. Germline-derived CDR1 and CDR2 are SGHDT and YYEEEE. Trimming stripped 0 bases from V and 4 bases from J, with 11 bases between. This CDR3 comprises 15 residues. CDR3 nucleotides: TGTGCCAGCAGCTTGGCCCAATCCGAGTACAATGAGCAGTTCTTC. Its translation is CASSLAQSEYNEQFF.

In this sample, this clonotype turned up a few times. The chain recombines TRBV6-2 or TRBV6-3 with TRBJ2-7; 8 nucleotides agree with TRBD1. The CDR3 has 13 amino acids. Germline lookup yields CDR1 MNHEY and CDR2 SVGEGT. Unmatched junction bases numbered 4, after V lost 6 bases and J lost 3 bases. CDR3 DNA: TGTGCCAGCAGGGAACAGGGGGACTACGAGCAGTACTTC. Translating it yields CASREQGDYEQYF.

This clonotype was counted a few times. The chain joins TRBV7-9 to TRBJ2-2, with D hard to call. The germline CDR1 and CDR2 sequences are SEHNR and FQNEAQ (reference sequence). The CDR3 loop spans 12 amino acids. V lost 11 bases to trimming and J lost 2 bases, with 9 bases between them. This CDR3 is CAVGPNTGELFF. Written as DNA, the CDR3 is TGTGCCGTAGGACCCAACACCGGGGAGCTGTTTTTT.

The rearrangement uses TRBV29-1 and TRBJ1-1; D possibly corresponds to TRBD1 (6 bases). Trimming removed 4 bases from V and 5 bases from J, with 17 bases in between. The CDR3 runs 14 residues. The V gene's germline CDR1 is SQVTM and CDR2 ANQGSEA. The CDR3, as DNA: TGCAGCGTTGGATCGTTGGGGGCGAGAACTGAAGCTTTCTTT. Its translation: CSVGSLGARTEAFF.

This clonotype is termed medium-sized (0.01 to 0.1%). The gene calls are TRBV7-6 and TRBJ1-1; 7 bases line up with TRBD1. The germline V gene has CDR1 SGHVS and CDR2 FNYEAQ. The CDR3 is made up of 16 amino acids. The trim removed 1 base at V and 1 base at J, leaving 6 bases unmatched. Written as DNA, the CDR3 is TGTGCCAGCAGCTTAGGACAACAGGGGAGGAACACTGAAGCTTTCTTT. Protein: CASSLGQQGRNTEAFF.

This clonotype has only a few counts. This rearrangement joins TRBV25-1 to TRBJ2-3; a weak D match, TRBD2 (5 bases). CDR1 and CDR2 from the germline V gene are MGHDK and SYGVNS. V was cut by 2 bases and J by 2 bases, with 8 bases left in between. The length of the CDR3 is 14 residues. In nucleotides, the CDR3 is TGTGCCAGCAGTGAACCGGGGTACACAGATACGCAGTATTTT. It codes for CASSEPGYTDTQYF.

There are a few counts of this clonotype. The chain employs TRBV3-1 and TRBJ2-7; D possibly corresponds to TRBD1 (6 bases). This CDR3 contains 12 residues. Germline V gene data show CDR1 as LGHDT and CDR2 as YNNKEL (reference sequence). V lost 6 bases and J 4 bases, leaving 10 bases between the germline ends. The CDR3 DNA sequence: TGTGCCAGCAGTGGAACAGGGTACGAGCAGTACTTC. It encodes CASSGTGYEQYF.

This clonotype turned up a few times. CDR3 coding DNA: TGCAGCGTCGCGGACCAAACTGAAAAACTGTTTTTT. Amino acids: CSVADQTEKLFF. The V gene is TRBV29-1, the J gene TRBJ1-4, with D unresolved. The CDR3 is 12 amino acids. V was cut by 6 bases and J by 7 bases, with 12 bases left in between. Germline V gene sequence: CDR1 SQVTM, CDR2 ANQGSEA.

This chain links TRBV6-5 with TRBJ1-1; D is possibly TRBD1 (5 bases). The germline V gene has CDR1 MNHEY and CDR2 SVGAGI. The CDR3 covers 14 residues. Trimming removed 4 bases from V and 6 bases from J, with 15 bases in between. The CDR3 DNA reads as TGTGCCAGCAGTTCGAACAACAGGTTCGCTGAAGCTTTCTTT. This sequence encodes CASSSNNRFAEAFF.